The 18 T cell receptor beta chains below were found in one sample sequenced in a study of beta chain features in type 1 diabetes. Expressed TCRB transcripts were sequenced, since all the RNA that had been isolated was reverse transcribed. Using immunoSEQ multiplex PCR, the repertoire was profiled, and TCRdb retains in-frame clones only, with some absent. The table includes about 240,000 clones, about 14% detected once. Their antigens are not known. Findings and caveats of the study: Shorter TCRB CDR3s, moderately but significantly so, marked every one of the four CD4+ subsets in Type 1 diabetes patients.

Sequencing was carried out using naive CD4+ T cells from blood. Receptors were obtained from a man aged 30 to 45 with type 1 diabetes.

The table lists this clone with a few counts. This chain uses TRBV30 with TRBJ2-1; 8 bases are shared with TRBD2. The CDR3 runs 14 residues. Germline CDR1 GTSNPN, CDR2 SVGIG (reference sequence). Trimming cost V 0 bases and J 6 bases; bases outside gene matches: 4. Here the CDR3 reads CAWSVWLAGNEQFF. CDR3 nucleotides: TGTGCCTGGAGTGTTTGGCTAGCGGGCAATGAGCAGTTCTTC.

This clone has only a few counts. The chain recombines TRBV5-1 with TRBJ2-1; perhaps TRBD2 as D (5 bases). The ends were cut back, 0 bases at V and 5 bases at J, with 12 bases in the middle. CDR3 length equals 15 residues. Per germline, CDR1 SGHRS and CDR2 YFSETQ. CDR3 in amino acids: CASSLAGISHNEQFF. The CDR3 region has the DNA TGCGCCAGCAGCTTGGCCGGGATTTCACACAATGAGCAGTTCTTC.

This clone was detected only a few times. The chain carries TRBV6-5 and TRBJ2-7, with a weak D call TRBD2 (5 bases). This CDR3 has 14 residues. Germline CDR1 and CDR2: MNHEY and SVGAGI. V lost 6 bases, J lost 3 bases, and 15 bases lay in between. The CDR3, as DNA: TGTGCCAGCAGCCGCACGGGGTTGTTCTACGAGCAGTACTTC. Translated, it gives CASSRTGLFYEQYF.

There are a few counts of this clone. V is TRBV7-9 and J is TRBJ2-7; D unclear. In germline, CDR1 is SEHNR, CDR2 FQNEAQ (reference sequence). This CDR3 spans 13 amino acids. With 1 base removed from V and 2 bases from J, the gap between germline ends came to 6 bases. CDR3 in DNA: TGTGCCAGCAGCTTAGGCGGAACCTACGAGCAGTACTTC. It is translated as CASSLGGTYEQYF.

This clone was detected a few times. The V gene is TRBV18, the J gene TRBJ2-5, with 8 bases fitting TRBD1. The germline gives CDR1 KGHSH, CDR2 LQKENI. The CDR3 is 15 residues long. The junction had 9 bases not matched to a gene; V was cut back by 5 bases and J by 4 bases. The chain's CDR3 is CASSRTGIGGETQYF. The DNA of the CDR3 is TGTGCCAGCTCAAGGACAGGGATAGGAGGAGAGACCCAGTACTTC.

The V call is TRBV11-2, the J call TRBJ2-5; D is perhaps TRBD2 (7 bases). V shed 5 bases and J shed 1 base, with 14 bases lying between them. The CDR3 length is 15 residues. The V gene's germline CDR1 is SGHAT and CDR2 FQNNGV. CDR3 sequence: CASSTQGRGQETQYF. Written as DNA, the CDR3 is TGTGCCAGCAGCACCCAGGGGAGGGGCCAAGAGACCCAGTACTTC.

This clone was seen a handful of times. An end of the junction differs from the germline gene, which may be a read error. CDR3 sequence reads: CASTLTRDRTYEQYF. The CDR3 DNA reads as TGTGCCAGCACCTTAACCCGGGACAGGACGTACGAGCAGTACTTC. V usage is TRBV7-9 and J usage is TRBJ2-7; 8 bases fit TRBD1. The CDR3 has 15 amino acids. Germline V gene data show CDR1 as SEHNR and CDR2 as FQNEAQ (reference sequence).

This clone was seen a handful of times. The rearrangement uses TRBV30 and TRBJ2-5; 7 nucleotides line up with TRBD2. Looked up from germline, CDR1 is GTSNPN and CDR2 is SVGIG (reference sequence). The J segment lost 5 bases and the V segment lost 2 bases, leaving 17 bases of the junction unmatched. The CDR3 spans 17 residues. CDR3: CAWSNPSLASWEETQYF. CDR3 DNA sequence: TGTGCCTGGAGTAACCCCTCACTAGCGTCCTGGGAGGAGACCCAGTACTTC.

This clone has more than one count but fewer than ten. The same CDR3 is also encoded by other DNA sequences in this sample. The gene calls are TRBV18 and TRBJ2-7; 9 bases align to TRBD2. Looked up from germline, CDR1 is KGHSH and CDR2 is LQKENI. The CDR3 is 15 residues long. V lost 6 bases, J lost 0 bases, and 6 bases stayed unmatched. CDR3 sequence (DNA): TGTGCCAGCTCCCCTACTAGCGGGCTCTCCTACGAGCAGTACTTC. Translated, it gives CASSPTSGLSYEQYF.

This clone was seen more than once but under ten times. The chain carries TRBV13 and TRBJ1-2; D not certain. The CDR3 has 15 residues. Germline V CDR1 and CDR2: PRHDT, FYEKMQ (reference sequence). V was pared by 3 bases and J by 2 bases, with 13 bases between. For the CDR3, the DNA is TGTGCCAGCAGCTTCAGGTCAGGTACCAACTATGGCTACACCTTC. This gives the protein CASSFRSGTNYGYTF.

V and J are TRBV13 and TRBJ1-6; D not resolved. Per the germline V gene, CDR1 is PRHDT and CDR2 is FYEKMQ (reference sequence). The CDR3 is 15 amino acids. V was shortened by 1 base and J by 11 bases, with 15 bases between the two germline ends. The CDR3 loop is CASSLVGSPSTPLHF. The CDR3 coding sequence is TGTGCCAGCAGCTTAGTGGGCAGTCCCAGCACACCCCTCCACTTT.

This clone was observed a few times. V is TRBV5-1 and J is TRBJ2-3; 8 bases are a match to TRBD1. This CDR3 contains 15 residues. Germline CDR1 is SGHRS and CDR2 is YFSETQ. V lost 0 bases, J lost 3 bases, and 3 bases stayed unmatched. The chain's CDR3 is CASSLGRGLTDTQYF. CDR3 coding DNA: TGCGCCAGCAGCTTGGGCAGGGGGCTGACAGATACGCAGTATTTT.

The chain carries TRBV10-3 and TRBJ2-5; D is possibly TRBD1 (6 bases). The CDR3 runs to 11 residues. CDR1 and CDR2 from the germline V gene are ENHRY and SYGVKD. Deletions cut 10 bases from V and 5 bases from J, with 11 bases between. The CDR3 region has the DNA TGTGCCACTAGTCAGGGGGAGACCCAGTACTTC. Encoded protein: CATSQGETQYF.

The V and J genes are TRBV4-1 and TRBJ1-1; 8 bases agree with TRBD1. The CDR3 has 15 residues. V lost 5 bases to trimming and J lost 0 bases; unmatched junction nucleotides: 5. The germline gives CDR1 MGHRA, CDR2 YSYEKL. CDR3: CASSVRQGMNTEAFF. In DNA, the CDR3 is TGCGCCAGCAGCGTCCGACAGGGGATGAACACTGAAGCTTTCTTT.

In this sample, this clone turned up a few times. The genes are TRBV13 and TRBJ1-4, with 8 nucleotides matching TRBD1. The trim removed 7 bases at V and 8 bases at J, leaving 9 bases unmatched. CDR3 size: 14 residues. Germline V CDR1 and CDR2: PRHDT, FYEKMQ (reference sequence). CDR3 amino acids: CASTRLGQGEKLFF. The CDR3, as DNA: TGTGCCAGCACCAGGCTCGGACAGGGAGAAAAACTGTTTTTT.

This chain's CDR3 is CASSLVEQGAISSYEQYF. In nucleotides, the CDR3 is TGTGCCAGCAGCTTAGTTGAACAGGGGGCGATTAGCTCCTACGAGCAGTACTTC. The chain links TRBV11-2 to TRBJ2-7, with 9 bases identical to TRBD1. The length of the CDR3 is 18 residues. CDR1 is SGHAT, CDR2 FQNNGV, per germline. The V gene end was trimmed by 1 base and the J gene end by 0 bases; junction bases not matched to a gene: 10.

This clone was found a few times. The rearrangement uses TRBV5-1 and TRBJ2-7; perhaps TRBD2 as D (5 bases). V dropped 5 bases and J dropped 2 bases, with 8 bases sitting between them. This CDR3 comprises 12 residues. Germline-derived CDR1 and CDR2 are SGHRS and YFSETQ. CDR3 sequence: CASREDTYEQYF. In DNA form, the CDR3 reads TGCGCCAGCAGGGAGGATACCTACGAGCAGTACTTC. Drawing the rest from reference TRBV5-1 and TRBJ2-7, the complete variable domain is KAGVTQTPRYLIKTRGQQVTLSCSPISGHRSVSWYQQTPGQGLQFLFEYFSETQRNKGNFPGRFSGRQFSNSRSEMNVSTLELGDSALYLCASREDTYEQYFGPGTRLTVT.

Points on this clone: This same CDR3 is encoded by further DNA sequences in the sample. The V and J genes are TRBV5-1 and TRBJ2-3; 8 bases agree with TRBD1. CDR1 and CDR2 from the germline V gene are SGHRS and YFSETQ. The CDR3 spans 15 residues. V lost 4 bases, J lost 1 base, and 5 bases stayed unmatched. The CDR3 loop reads CASSLGQEGTDTQYF. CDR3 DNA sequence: TGCGCCAGCAGCCTGGGACAGGAGGGCACAGATACGCAGTATTTT. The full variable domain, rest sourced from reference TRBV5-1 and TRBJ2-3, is KAGVTQTPRYLIKTRGQQVTLSCSPISGHRSVSWYQQTPGQGLQFLFEYFSETQRNKGNFPGRFSGRQFSNSRSEMNVSTLELGDSALYLCASSLGQEGTDTQYFGPGTRLTVL.